These 3 T cell receptor beta chains were all obtained from the same sample, sequenced in a study of T cell responses to AZD1222 COVID-19 vaccine. Libraries were prepared by immunoSEQ multiplex PCR; TCRdb keeps only in-frame clonotypes and omits some of them. The sample has 120,000 to 150,000 clones; 90% to 95% are singletons. The sequencing here drew on peripheral blood, taken on day 0 of AZD1222 vaccination. These receptors came from an adult in good health.

This clone was found a few times. This chain links TRBV9 with TRBJ1-2; D call uncertain. The CDR3 length is 13 residues. In germline, CDR1 is SGDLS, CDR2 YYNGEE. V was cut by 4 bases and J by 4 bases, with 11 bases left in between. In DNA form, the CDR3 reads TGTGCCAGCAGCTCGCCAAGATTCTATGGCTACACCTTC. Residues: CASSSPRFYGYTF. The variable domain in full, completed from reference TRBV9 and TRBJ1-2, reads DSGVTQTPKHLITATGQRVTLRCSPRSGDLSVYWYQQSLDQGLQFLIQYYNGEERAKGNILERFSAQQFPDLHSELNLSSLELGDSALYFCASSSPRFYGYTFGSGTRLTVV.

V and J are TRBV7-8 and TRBJ1-1, with D maybe TRBD1 (5 bases). Germline V gene sequence: CDR1 SGHVS, CDR2 FQNEAQ. V was clipped by 1 base and J by 3 bases, with 12 bases between them. CDR3 length: 15 amino acids. The CDR3 region is CASSLEPQVYTEAFF. CDR3 in DNA: TGTGCCAGCAGCTTAGAGCCACAGGTATACACTGAAGCTTTCTTT.

This clone was seen once. The chain employs TRBV28 and TRBJ1-4; D gene uncertain. V was shortened by 6 bases and J by 7 bases, with 12 bases between the two germline ends. The CDR3 sequence is 13 residues long. CDR1 and CDR2 (germline): MDHEN, SYDVKM. The CDR3 sequence is CASSSAEREKLFF. The CDR3 bases are TGTGCCAGCAGCTCAGCCGAACGTGAAAAACTGTTTTTT.